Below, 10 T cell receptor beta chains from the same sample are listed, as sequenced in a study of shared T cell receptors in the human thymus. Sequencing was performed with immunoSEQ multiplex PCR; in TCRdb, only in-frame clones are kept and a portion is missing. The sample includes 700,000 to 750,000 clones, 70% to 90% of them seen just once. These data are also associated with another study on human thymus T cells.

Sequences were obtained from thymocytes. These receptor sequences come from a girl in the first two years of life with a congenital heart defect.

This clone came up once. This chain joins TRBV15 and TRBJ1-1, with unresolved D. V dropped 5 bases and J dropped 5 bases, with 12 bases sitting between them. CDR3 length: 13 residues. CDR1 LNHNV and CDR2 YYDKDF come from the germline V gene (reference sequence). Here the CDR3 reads CATSPRWETEAFF. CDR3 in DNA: TGTGCCACCAGCCCCCGGTGGGAGACTGAAGCTTTCTTT. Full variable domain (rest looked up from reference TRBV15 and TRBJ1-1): DAMVIQNPRYQVTQFGKPVTLSCSQTLNHNVMYWYQQKSSQAPKLLFHYYDKDFNNEADTPDNFQSRRPNTSFCFLDIRSPGLGDTAMYLCATSPRWETEAFFGQGTRLTVV.

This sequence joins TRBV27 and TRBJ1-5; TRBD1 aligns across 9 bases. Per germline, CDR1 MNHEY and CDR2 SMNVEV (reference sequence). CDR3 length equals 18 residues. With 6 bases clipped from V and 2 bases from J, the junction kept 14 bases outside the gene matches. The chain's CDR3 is CASSPLDRGPLRNQPQHF. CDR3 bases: TGTGCCAGCAGCCCCCTGGACAGGGGTCCTTTGCGCAATCAGCCCCAGCATTTT.

The CDR3 region has the DNA TGTGCCAGCAGCTTCGGGACCGGGGAGCTGTTTTTT. It encodes CASSFGTGELFF. The chain links TRBV7-9 to TRBJ2-2; D unclear. The ends were cut back, 3 bases at V and 5 bases at J, with 4 bases in the middle. Germline V gene data show CDR1 as SEHNR and CDR2 as FQNEAQ (reference sequence). This CDR3 comprises 12 residues.

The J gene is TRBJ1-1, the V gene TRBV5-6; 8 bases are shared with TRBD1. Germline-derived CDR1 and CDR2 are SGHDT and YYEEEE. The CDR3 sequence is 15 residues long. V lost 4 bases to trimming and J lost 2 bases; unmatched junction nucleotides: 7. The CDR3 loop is CASSRRTGFNTEAFF. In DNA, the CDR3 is TGTGCCAGCAGCAGACGGACAGGGTTTAACACTGAAGCTTTCTTT.

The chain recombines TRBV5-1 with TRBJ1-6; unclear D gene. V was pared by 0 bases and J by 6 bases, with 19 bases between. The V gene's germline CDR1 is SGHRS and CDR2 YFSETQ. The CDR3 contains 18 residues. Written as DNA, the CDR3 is TGCGCCAGCAGCTTGGGGTCCTTTTTCAGGATGGCTAATTCACCCCTCCACTTT. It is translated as CASSLGSFFRMANSPLHF.

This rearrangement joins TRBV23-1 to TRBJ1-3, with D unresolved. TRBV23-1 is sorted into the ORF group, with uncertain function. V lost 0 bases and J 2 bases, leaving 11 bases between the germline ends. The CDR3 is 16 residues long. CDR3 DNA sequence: TGCGCCAGCAGTCAATCGAACCGGAGAGCTGGAAACACCATATATTTT. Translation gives CASSQSNRRAGNTIYF.

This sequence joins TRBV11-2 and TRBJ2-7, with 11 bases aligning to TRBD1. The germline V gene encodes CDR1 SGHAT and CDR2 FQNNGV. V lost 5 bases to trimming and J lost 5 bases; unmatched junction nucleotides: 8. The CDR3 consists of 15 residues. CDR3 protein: CASSQGDRGSHEQYF. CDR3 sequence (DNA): TGTGCCAGCAGCCAGGGGGACAGGGGGTCGCACGAGCAGTACTTC.

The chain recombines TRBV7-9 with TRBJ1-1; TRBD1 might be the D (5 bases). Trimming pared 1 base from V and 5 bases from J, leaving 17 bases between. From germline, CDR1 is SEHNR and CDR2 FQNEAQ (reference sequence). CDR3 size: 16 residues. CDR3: CASSLGFPQGWTEAFF. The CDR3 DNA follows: TGTGCCAGCAGCTTAGGGTTTCCCCAGGGTTGGACTGAAGCTTTCTTT.

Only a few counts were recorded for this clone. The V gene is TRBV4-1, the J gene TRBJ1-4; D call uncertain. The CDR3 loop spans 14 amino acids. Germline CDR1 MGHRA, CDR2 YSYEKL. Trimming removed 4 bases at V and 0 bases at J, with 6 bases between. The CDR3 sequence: CASSPGATNEKLFF. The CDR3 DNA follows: TGCGCCAGCAGCCCCGGTGCAACTAATGAAAAACTGTTTTTT.

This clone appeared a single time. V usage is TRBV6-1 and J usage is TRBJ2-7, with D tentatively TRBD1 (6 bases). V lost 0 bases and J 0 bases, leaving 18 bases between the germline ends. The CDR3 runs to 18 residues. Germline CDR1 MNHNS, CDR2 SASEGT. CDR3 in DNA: TGTGCCAGCAGTGAAGCGGAGCAGGGGTCCTCCAGCTCCTACGAGCAGTACTTC. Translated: CASSEAEQGSSSSYEQYF.